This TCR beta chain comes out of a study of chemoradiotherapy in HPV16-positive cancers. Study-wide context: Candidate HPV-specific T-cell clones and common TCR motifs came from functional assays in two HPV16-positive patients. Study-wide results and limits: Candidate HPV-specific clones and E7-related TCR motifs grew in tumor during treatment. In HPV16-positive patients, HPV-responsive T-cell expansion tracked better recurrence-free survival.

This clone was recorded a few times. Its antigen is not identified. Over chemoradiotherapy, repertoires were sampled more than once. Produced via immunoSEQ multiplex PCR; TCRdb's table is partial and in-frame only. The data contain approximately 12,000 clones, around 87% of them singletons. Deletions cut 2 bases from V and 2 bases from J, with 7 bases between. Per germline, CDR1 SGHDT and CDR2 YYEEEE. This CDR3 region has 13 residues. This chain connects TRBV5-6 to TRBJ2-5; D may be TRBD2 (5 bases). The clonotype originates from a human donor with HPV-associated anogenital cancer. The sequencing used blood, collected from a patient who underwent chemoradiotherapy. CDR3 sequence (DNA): TGTGCCAGCAGCTTCGGCGGGCAAGAGACCCAGTACTTC. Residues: CASSFGGQETQYF.